This T cell receptor beta chain appears in the sequencing data of a study of blood T cell repertoires in COVID-19. Study information: Acute and convalescent COVID-19 samples came from the United States, Italy and Spain. PBMCs, B-cell-depleted T cells, or T cells provided the cDNA or gDNA that made up the material.

Enrollees, about 18 to 90 years old, lived in 25 or so US areas. Trimming at V came to 2 bases and at J to 2 bases, leaving 6 bases not matched to a gene. The V gene's germline CDR1 is SGHNT and CDR2 YYREEE (reference sequence). The CDR3 consists of 16 residues. Study processing details: Reference gene primer amplification yielded estimated nucleated cell counts. Clones were sequenced by immunoSEQ multiplex PCR, and TCRdb holds only the in-frame ones, with some missing. The DNA gave D and trimming, while V, J and clone size come from that table. The table shows fewer than 200,000 clones, with around 83% occurring only once. This clone was detected only once.

The chain has TRBV5-4 and TRBJ2-5, with 10 bases lining up with TRBD1. This TCR was sampled from a woman between 45 and 65 years old in a cohort exposed to, infected with or recovered from COVID-19 (not recorded which). The sample taken for sequencing was PBMCs or T cells enriched from blood (not recorded which). DNA for the CDR3: TGTGCCAGCAGCTTCACGAGGACAGGGGGACAAGAGACCCAGTACTTC. Amino acids: CASSFTRTGGQETQYF.